The present T cell receptor beta chain was sequenced within a study of sequential checkpoint blockade in melanoma. This clone was seen a few times. Germline V lookup: CDR1 SGHVS, CDR2 FQNEAQ. V lost 6 bases to trimming and J lost 5 bases; unmatched junction nucleotides: 4. The CDR3 length is 12 residues. The table came from immunoSEQ multiplex PCR; TCRdb's copy has only in-frame clones and leaves some out. The sample lists around 3,600 clones; around 52% were seen once. Treatment indicated: randomized to nivolumab then ipilimumab (arm A) or the reverse (arm B). Specimen: CD8+ T cells sorted from blood (inferred from file names), collected from a patient given nivolumab and ipilimumab in sequence. This clonotype was obtained from a human patient with melanoma. Some clones in this sample may be carry-over from other donors' samples. This sequence joins TRBV7-8 and TRBJ2-7; 7 bases line up with TRBD1. CDR3 sequence: CASSFDRDEQYF. In DNA form, the CDR3 reads TGTGCCAGCAGTTTCGACAGGGACGAGCAGTACTTC.